The entry below describes one T cell receptor (beta chain). In the source study's methods: How many nucleated cells were present was estimated from reference gene primer amplification. Data came from immunoSEQ multiplex PCR; TCRdb stores just in-frame clones and leaves some out. D and trimming come from the DNA, and the V and J calls and clone size come from that table. The sample holds roughly 30,000 clones, approximately 79% seen once. This record comes from a study of blood T cell repertoires in COVID-19. Study context: Donors in the United States, Italy and Spain gave samples during acute or convalescent COVID-19. T cells, B-cell-depleted T cells, or PBMCs supplied cDNA or gDNA.

Germline V gene lookup returns CDR1 SEHNR and CDR2 FQNEAQ (reference sequence). The junction had 9 bases not matched to a gene; V was cut back by 4 bases and J by 8 bases. This CDR3 spans 15 amino acids. The genes are TRBV7-9 and TRBJ2-4; TRBD1 matches at 9 bases. The receptor was isolated from a boy younger than 10 with active or convalescent COVID-19. Input material: peripheral blood. The chain's CDR3 is CASSYRQGGRYIQYF. CDR3 sequence (DNA): TGTGCCAGCAGCTACCGACAGGGGGGGAGGTACATTCAGTACTTC.